Given below is one TCR beta chain in context. J lost 3 bases, V lost 10 bases, and 18 bases had no gene match. Germline V gene data show CDR1 as SEHNR and CDR2 as FQNEAQ (reference sequence). The CDR3 spans 16 residues. Sequenced by immunoSEQ multiplex PCR; TCRdb stores in-frame clones only, minus some. The data contain 35,000 to 40,000 clones, approximately 86% of them singletons. The data were obtained in a study of radiotherapy plus CTLA-4 blockade in lung cancer. The sequences come from peripheral blood, collected from a patient treated with radiotherapy plus ipilimumab. V usage is TRBV7-9 and J usage is TRBJ2-7; 7 positions match TRBD1. This TCR came from a human donor with non-small cell lung cancer whose response to radiotherapy plus ipilimumab could not be evaluated. The DNA for the CDR3 is TGTGCCACCTTGCTTGGGCCGGGACAGAGCTTCTACGAGCAGTACTTC. Its protein is CATLLGPGQSFYEQYF.